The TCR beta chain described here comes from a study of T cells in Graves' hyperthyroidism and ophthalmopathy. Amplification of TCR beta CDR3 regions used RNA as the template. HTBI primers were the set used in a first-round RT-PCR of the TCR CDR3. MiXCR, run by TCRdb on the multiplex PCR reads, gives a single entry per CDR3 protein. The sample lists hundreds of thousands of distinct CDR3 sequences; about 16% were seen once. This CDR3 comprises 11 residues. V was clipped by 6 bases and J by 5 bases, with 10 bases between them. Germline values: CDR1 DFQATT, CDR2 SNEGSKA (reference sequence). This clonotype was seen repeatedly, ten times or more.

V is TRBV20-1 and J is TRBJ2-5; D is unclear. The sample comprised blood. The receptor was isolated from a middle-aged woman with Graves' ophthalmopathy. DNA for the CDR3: TGCAGTGCCGACCGTATGGAGACCCAGTACTTC. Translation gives CSADRMETQYF.